This TCR beta chain was identified in a study of T-cell memory formation after mild COVID-19. One entry per CDR3 protein results from TCRdb running MiXCR on the 5' RACE reads. The profile covers tens of thousands of distinct CDR3 sequences, with over 5% appearing a single time and about 0.81% taken by the ten largest. The ends lost 3 bases at V and 1 base at J; junction bases unmatched: 11. This CDR3 comprises 17 residues. This clonotype was seen repeatedly, ten times or more. The chain links TRBV12-3 or TRBV12-4 to TRBJ2-7; 8 bases agree with TRBD2. The sample consisted of PBMCs or a T cell subset sorted from them (not recorded which). This receptor was taken from an adult who had mild COVID-19 (a few samples of this study predate the infection). Cell type and time point are not known. CDR3 nucleotide sequence: TGTGCCAGCAGTTTTTCCAGGTTGACGGGAGGGTCCTACGAGCAGTACTTC. The encoded protein is CASSFSRLTGGSYEQYF.